This T cell receptor (beta chain) derives from a study of CD8 T cells in ankylosing spondylitis. This clonotype was counted at least ten times. The antigen is undetermined. Germline CDR1 and CDR2: MNHEY and SVGEGT. The trim removed 4 bases at V and 4 bases at J, leaving 5 bases unmatched. The CDR3 spans 14 residues. Generation of TCR beta libraries employed quantitative 5'-RACE incorporating molecular barcodes. Each CDR3 protein gets one entry after TCRdb re-called the 5' RACE reads with MiXCR. The data contain about 500,000 distinct CDR3 sequences, roughly 5% of them seen just once; the ten biggest clones take up 3% to 4.5%. Points from the study as a whole: According to the report, clones linked to the disease were significantly enriched in matched synovial fluid samples taken from ankylosing spondylitis patients. What appeared characteristic of ankylosing spondylitis blood was a TCR beta motif of eight highly homologous variants. Before this, some motif variants had been reported in reactive arthritis synovial fluid and blood.

The source of this sequence is a male donor with ankylosing spondylitis. Sequenced: blood, either unsorted or a sorted T cell fraction (not recorded which). This chain joins TRBV6-2 or TRBV6-3 and TRBJ1-1; 8 bases are shared with TRBD1. The CDR3 bases are TGTGCCAGCAGTTGGACAGGGTGGATCACTGAAGCTTTCTTT. It encodes CASSWTGWITEAFF.